These 22 T cell receptor beta chains were sequenced from one sample in a study of response to subunit inactivated influenza vaccine. MiXCR, run by TCRdb on the RT-PCR reads, gives a single entry per CDR3 protein. Of 650,000 to 800,000 distinct CDR3 sequences listed, approximately 14% are singletons. The sample here was PBMCs from blood, taken less than 15 days before vaccination. The origin of the receptors is a man aged 50 to 59 who received an inactivated influenza vaccine.

This rearrangement joins TRBV12-3 or TRBV12-4 to TRBJ2-3; 7 bases are shared with TRBD2. The CDR3 consists of 16 residues. Unmatched junction bases numbered 6, after V lost 1 base and J lost 2 bases. In DNA form, the CDR3 reads TGTGCCAGCAGTTTAGAGGCGGGGGTGATCACAGATACGCAGTATTTT. Amino acids: CASSLEAGVITDTQYF.

This clonotype was seen a handful of times. The V call is TRBV3-1, the J call TRBJ1-4, with D hard to call. Germline V lookup: CDR1 LGHDT, CDR2 YNNKEL (reference sequence). The length of the CDR3 is 17 residues. The germline V and J ends were trimmed by 1 base and 5 bases, with 17 bases remaining between them. CDR3 bases: TGTGCCAGCAGCCAAGCCCGGCCACAGAACGTAAATGAAAAACTGTTTTTT. This codes for CASSQARPQNVNEKLFF.

The chain combines TRBV12-3 or TRBV12-4 with TRBJ2-5, with TRBD2 identical over 10 bases. The V and J ends lost 1 base and 0 bases, in that order; junction bases with no gene match: 8. This CDR3 region has 18 residues. The chain's CDR3 is CASSLVFPSGGDQETQYF. As DNA, the CDR3 is TGTGCCAGCAGTTTAGTCTTCCCCAGCGGGGGGGACCAAGAGACCCAGTACTTC.

This clonotype was observed a handful of times. The V and J genes are TRBV6-1 and TRBJ2-3; D is uncertain. The CDR3 is 13 residues long. Germline CDR1 MNHNS, CDR2 SASEGT. V lost 5 bases and J 7 bases, leaving 13 bases between the germline ends. CDR3 coding DNA: TGTGCCAGCAGTCGTGAGCGCTCTAATACGCAGTATTTT. Amino acid sequence: CASSRERSNTQYF.

The chain uses TRBV20-1 and TRBJ1-1, with unresolved D. The CDR3 loop spans 13 amino acids. Trimming cost V 1 base and J 5 bases, with 11 bases left between them. CDR1 and CDR2 (germline): DFQATT, SNEGSKA (reference sequence). The CDR3 loop reads CSARGRSGTEAFF. The CDR3 coding sequence is TGCAGTGCTAGAGGAAGGAGTGGGACTGAAGCTTTCTTT.

This chain uses TRBV7-8 with TRBJ2-7; 8 nucleotides agree with TRBD2. The CDR3 consists of 19 residues. The trim removed 3 bases at V and 2 bases at J, leaving 18 bases unmatched. From germline, CDR1 is SGHVS and CDR2 FQNEAQ. The CDR3 region is CASSFSMGLGPGGTYEQYF. CDR3 nucleotides: TGTGCCAGCAGCTTTAGCATGGGATTGGGGCCGGGGGGGACCTACGAGCAGTACTTC.

The gene calls are TRBV7-2 and TRBJ2-2; D ambiguous. The V end was cut by 2 bases, the J end by 6 bases, with 13 bases between. This CDR3 is built from 15 residues. The germline gives CDR1 SGHTA, CDR2 FQGNSA. CDR3 protein: CASSLQFGTAGELFF. As DNA, the CDR3 is TGTGCCAGCAGCTTACAGTTCGGTACAGCCGGGGAGCTGTTTTTT.

This clonotype showed up just a few times. The rearrangement links TRBV7-6 to TRBJ2-7; TRBD1 is a possible D gene (5 bases). The length of the CDR3 is 15 residues. Trimming shortened V by 5 bases and J by 5 bases, and 19 bases separated the two germline ends. Germline-derived CDR1 and CDR2 are SGHVS and FNYEAQ. Written as DNA, the CDR3 is TGTGCCAGCAGCCCCAGCTCAGGGCAAAATAACGAGCAGTACTTC. This translates into CASSPSSGQNNEQYF.

This clonotype was seen only a few times. The genes are TRBV29-1 and TRBJ2-5, with TRBD1 matching 11 bases. V lost 5 bases and J lost 3; bases outside the gene matches: 5. This CDR3 region has 14 residues. The germline V gene encodes CDR1 SQVTM and CDR2 ANQGSEA. In DNA, the CDR3 is TGCAGCGTTCCACAGGGACAGGGGGAAGAGACCCAGTACTTC. Residues: CSVPQGQGEETQYF.

This rearrangement joins TRBV6-2 or TRBV6-3 to TRBJ1-4; D ambiguous. The germline V gene has CDR1 MNHEY and CDR2 SVGEGT. Deletions cut 2 bases from V and 6 bases from J, with 10 bases between. This CDR3 contains 14 residues. This CDR3 reads CASSYGRSDEKLFF. CDR3 DNA: TGTGCCAGCAGTTACGGGAGGAGTGATGAAAAACTGTTTTTT.

Only a few counts were recorded for this clonotype. For the CDR3, the DNA is TGTGCCAGCAGTACCCGGACAGGGGCGCGTGTTGTGTTGCCCCTCCACTTT. The encoded protein is CASSTRTGARVVLPLHF. The rearrangement joins TRBV12-3 or TRBV12-4 to TRBJ1-6, with TRBD1 identical over 9 bases. With 5 bases clipped from V and 13 bases from J, the junction kept 18 bases outside the gene matches. This CDR3 spans 17 amino acids.

There are a few counts of this clonotype. V usage is TRBV7-2 and J usage is TRBJ2-3; D is ambiguous. CDR1 is SGHTA, CDR2 FQGNSA, per germline. V was cut by 5 bases and J by 2 bases, with 11 bases left in between. This CDR3 comprises 14 residues. CDR3 DNA: TGTGCCAGCAGCCAACTAAGTCCCACAGATACGCAGTATTTT. Its translation is CASSQLSPTDTQYF.

This clonotype was detected ten times or more. The genes are TRBV7-2 and TRBJ2-1; TRBD2 matches at 9 bases. With V trimmed by 0 bases and J by 9 bases, 9 bases remained unmatched. Germline V gene lookup returns CDR1 SGHTA and CDR2 FQGNSA. The CDR3 runs 16 residues. The CDR3 loop is CASSLAGGLAGREQFF. For the CDR3, the DNA is TGTGCCAGCAGCTTAGCGGGTGGGCTAGCGGGGCGTGAGCAGTTCTTC.

This clonotype was seen a handful of times. V usage is TRBV25-1 and J usage is TRBJ2-3; 8 bases are a match to TRBD1. Germline V gives CDR1 MGHDK, CDR2 SYGVNS. With V trimmed by 5 bases and J by 4 bases, 8 bases remained unmatched. CDR3 length equals 15 residues. The CDR3 DNA reads TGTGCCAGCAGTCCATACAGGGGGTGGCCAGATACGCAGTATTTT. It translates to CASSPYRGWPDTQYF.

This clonotype was seen a handful of times. Compared with germline, one end of the junction differs, possibly owing to a read error. V is TRBV6-2 or TRBV6-3 and J is TRBJ2-7; TRBD2 aligns across 10 bases. Looked up from germline, CDR1 is MNHEY and CDR2 is SVGEGT. The CDR3 contains 12 residues. The CDR3 protein is CASATYGLADLF. The DNA of the CDR3 is TGTGCCAGCGCTACTTATGGACTAGCGGACCTCTTC.

This clonotype was found many times. The chain recombines TRBV5-1 with TRBJ2-7; tentatively, D is TRBD2 (6 bases). The CDR3 consists of 15 residues. CDR1 SGHRS and CDR2 YFSETQ come from the germline V gene. Trimming took off 1 base at V and 4 bases at J, with 15 bases between the two ends. The CDR3 DNA reads TGCGCCAGCAGCTTGAGCCCAGGCAGCGGGTACGAGCAGTACTTC. This gives the protein CASSLSPGSGYEQYF.

This chain connects TRBV7-9 to TRBJ2-1, with D possibly being TRBD1 (5 bases). The ends were cut back, 5 bases at V and 12 bases at J, with 20 bases in the middle. This CDR3 has 14 amino acids. The V gene's germline CDR1 is SEHNR and CDR2 FQNEAQ (reference sequence). CDR3: CASSSTSQGWRQFF. The CDR3 nucleotides read TGTGCCAGCAGCAGCACATCCCAGGGATGGAGGCAGTTCTTC.

This clonotype was counted a few times. The V and J genes are TRBV4-3 and TRBJ2-6; D call uncertain. This CDR3 contains 16 residues. CDR1 and CDR2 from the germline V gene are LGHNA and YSLEER. Trimming cost V 1 base and J 2 bases, with 9 bases left between them. The CDR3 region is CASSQGRMAGANVLTF. Here the CDR3 DNA reads TGCGCCAGCAGCCAAGGCCGGATGGCTGGGGCCAACGTCCTGACTTTC.

The gene calls are TRBV28 and TRBJ1-5; no firm D call. Trimming stripped 1 base from V and 6 bases from J, with 10 bases between. In germline, CDR1 is MDHEN, CDR2 SYDVKM. This CDR3 is built from 14 residues. The CDR3 loop reads CASSLSPRGQPQHF. The CDR3 DNA reads TGTGCCAGCAGTTTATCACCCCGGGGTCAGCCCCAGCATTTT.

Only a few counts were recorded for this clonotype. J is TRBJ2-7 and V is TRBV29-1; D is possibly TRBD1 (5 bases). Germline-derived CDR1 and CDR2 are SQVTM and ANQGSEA. This CDR3 spans 13 amino acids. V was cut by 5 bases and J by 3 bases, with 14 bases left in between. The CDR3 sequence is CSVKGKFSYEQYF. CDR3 bases: TGCAGCGTTAAGGGGAAGTTCAGCTACGAGCAGTACTTC.

As DNA, the CDR3 is TGTGCCAGCGGGGACAGACTCAATCAGCCCCAGCATTTT. Translation: CASGDRLNQPQHF. The chain couples TRBV6-2 or TRBV6-3 to TRBJ1-5; 7 bases are shared with TRBD1. Germline CDR1 reads MNHEY; CDR2 reads SVGEGT. The length of the CDR3 is 13 residues. V was pared by 8 bases and J by 3 bases, with 4 bases of the junction left unmatched.

This clonotype showed up just a few times. This rearrangement joins TRBV7-3 to TRBJ2-1; 11 positions match TRBD2. CDR1 and CDR2 from the germline V gene are SGHTA and FQGTGA. J was trimmed by 9 bases and V by 2 bases; bases with no gene match: 6. The CDR3 is made up of 15 amino acids. CDR3 sequence reads: CASSLASGRPGEQFF. In DNA, the CDR3 is TGTGCCAGCAGCTTAGCTAGCGGGAGGCCGGGTGAGCAGTTCTTC.